This TCR beta chain was sequenced in a study of cytomegalovirus exposure and HLA in healthy donors. Across the whole study: The platform used for the approximately 130 validation repertoires matched that of the approximately 710 first-cohort repertoires, a later analysis reported. Findings and caveats of the study: In vitro confirmation showed three CMV-associated chains to be CMV antigen specific. The tendency of first-cohort TCR clusters to co-occur in the 120 or so validation repertoires was identified by a subsequent analysis.

Using immunoSEQ multiplex PCR, the repertoire was profiled, and TCRdb retains in-frame clones only, with some absent. The table lists under 200,000 clones, 85% to 90% of them singletons. Trimming cost V 7 bases and J 4 bases, with 14 bases left between them. Per the germline V gene, CDR1 is SNHLY and CDR2 is FYNNEI. The CDR3 covers 14 residues. With regard to this clone: Its antigen is currently unknown.

The receptor was derived from a woman in her late teens or twenties in good health and CMV-seropositive. V usage is TRBV2 and J usage is TRBJ2-4; D remains ambiguous. Sequenced input: PBMCs. The CDR3 DNA reads as TGTGCCAGCAATTTAGTCCTTTCAAAAAACATTCAGTACTTC. Translating gives CASNLVLSKNIQYF.